The clone carrying this T cell receptor (beta chain) appeared many times. The data originate from a study of T cells in Graves' hyperthyroidism and ophthalmopathy. Background on the study: Peripheral blood was obtained at initial diagnosis, preceding any treatment.

Hyperthyroidism had been newly diagnosed in patients aged 18 to 65, and its duration was under 2 months. PBMCs were obtained from about 9 ml fresh peripheral blood. The junction had 4 bases not matched to a gene; V was cut back by 0 bases and J by 4 bases. The germline CDR1 and CDR2 sequences are SGHRS and YFSETQ. This CDR3 has 16 residues. TCR beta CDR3 sequences were amplified from RNA transcripts. HTBI primers were used for first-round RT-PCR of the TCR CDR3. TCRdb reprocessed the multiplex PCR reads with MiXCR, giving one entry per CDR3 protein. The sample shows about 160,000 distinct CDR3 sequences, about 9.4% of them seen only once.

The sample was blood. The rearrangement links TRBV5-1 to TRBJ2-2, with 9 bases identical to TRBD1. The sequence was collected from a woman in her late teens or twenties with Graves' hyperthyroidism that later progressed to Graves' ophthalmopathy. In DNA form, the CDR3 reads TGCGCCAGCAGCTTGGTGGGGACAGGGATCACCGGGGAGCTGTTTTTT. Translating it yields CASSLVGTGITGELFF.